Below, 6 T cell receptor beta chains from the same sample are listed, as sequenced in a study of T cells after yellow fever vaccination. TCRdb analysed the 5' RACE reads with MiXCR anew, one entry per CDR3 protein. The table includes about 58,000 distinct CDR3 sequences, approximately 6.5% detected once. Source: CD8+ T cells sorted from PBMCs, taken on the day of the first yellow fever vaccination. These receptors came from a man aged 18 to 35 who received the YFV17D yellow fever vaccine.

The sample holds many counts of this clonotype. This sequence joins TRBV7-9 and TRBJ1-6; no definite D call. The CDR3 runs 16 residues. Germline V gene sequence: CDR1 SEHNR, CDR2 FQNEAQ (reference sequence). Trimming took off 5 bases at V and 2 bases at J, with 13 bases between the two ends. In DNA form, the CDR3 reads TGTGCCAGCAGCACTAACATGGACGCCTATAATTCACCCCTCCACTTT. Translated, it gives CASSTNMDAYNSPLHF.

This clonotype has more than one count but fewer than ten. The chain has TRBV2 and TRBJ1-1; 7 bases agree with TRBD1. V trimming: 5 bases; J trimming: 1 base; junction bases outside the gene matches: 7. This CDR3 is 15 amino acids long. Germline CDR1 reads SNHLY; CDR2 reads FYNNEI. The CDR3 is CASSNDRERNTEAFF. The CDR3 bases are TGTGCCAGCAGTAACGACAGGGAGAGGAACACTGAAGCTTTCTTT.

CDR3 DNA sequence: TGCAGCGTTGCCCACTCAAAGACAGAGCCCTCCTACGAGCAGTACGTC. This gives the protein CSVAHSKTEPSYEQYV. The chain employs TRBV29-1 and TRBJ2-7, with TRBD1 as a possible D gene (5 bases). Germline loops: CDR1 SQVTM, CDR2 ANQGSEA. V was cut by 4 bases and J by 0 bases, with 19 bases left in between. The CDR3 runs 16 residues.

This clonotype was found many times. The chain couples TRBV10-2 to TRBJ2-7; D remains unclear. The CDR3 runs 13 residues. Germline V gene lookup returns CDR1 WSHSY and CDR2 SAAADI. V lost 4 bases and J 1 base, leaving 8 bases between the germline ends. The CDR3, as DNA: TGCGCCAGCAGTGTTACGGTTTCCTACGAGCAGTACTTC. This encodes CASSVTVSYEQYF.

The chain joins TRBV2 to TRBJ2-5; a possible D gene is TRBD2 (7 bases). V was pared by 0 bases and J by 5 bases, with 13 bases between. This CDR3 spans 15 amino acids. Germline CDR1 SNHLY, CDR2 FYNNEI. CDR3 nucleotides: TGTGCCAGCAGTGAAGCGGAAGGGGGGGAGGAGACCCAGTACTTC. This gives the protein CASSEAEGGEETQYF.

The sample holds many counts of this clonotype. V is TRBV4-2 and J is TRBJ2-2; the D gene is possibly TRBD2 (5 bases). The V and J ends lost 0 bases and 6 bases respectively, with 8 bases between them. The CDR3 runs to 14 residues. The germline V gene has CDR1 LGHNA and CDR2 YNFKEQ. The chain's CDR3 is CASSQELAAGELFF. The CDR3 DNA reads TGTGCCAGCAGCCAAGAGCTAGCAGCCGGGGAGCTGTTTTTT.